This TCR beta chain comes out of a study of T cell responses to AZD1222 COVID-19 vaccine (dated by TCRdb to 2020 to 2022). Concerning the study at large: AZD1222 recipients with second doses at about 4 weeks or about 12 weeks were pooled, because spike-specific TCR depth and breadth did not differ between schedules. A total of approximately 240 trial participants underwent TCR sequencing, of whom 207 had received two doses of AZD1222 and about 26 had received two doses of the MenACWY control vaccine. Enrollment into the trials was organized by age into subgroups of 18-55, 56-69 and 70-plus years, and those subgroups contained roughly 150, 30 and 60 TCR-sequenced participants, respectively. The paper as a whole reports these results and caveats: Spike-specific TCR breadth and depth rose significantly after two AZD1222 doses compared with day 0 and with MenACWY recipients. Most participants were white British and females outnumbered males, and the authors suggested that clonal diversity may have been underestimated. Because no day 14 peak-response samples were available, the repertoires could be characterized only after the peak T cell response. Conclusions about previously exposed vaccinees are limited because only six or seven AZD1222 recipients were SARS-CoV-2 seropositive at baseline. The vaccine-associated CD4 TCRs covered the entire spike protein, and the dominant responses fell in regions 160-218 and 743-854. Epitopes outside the regions mutated in the B.1.351 and B.1.1.7 variants were reportedly recognized by nearly half of the unique spike-specific TCRs. The 56-69-year group was small, and its depth increase did not reach significance, likely because of low power.

Note on this clone: Its recognized antigen is unknown. The record has no base qualities; no much larger clone is one base away.

The CDR3 regions of human TCRbeta chains were subjected to immunosequencing. The paper's processing steps were these. Repertoire TCRs were checked for matches against a reference library of SARS-CoV-2-specific TCRs that had been generated using the MIRA antigen-specificity platform. Breadth meant the fraction of unique TCRs that were SARS-CoV-2-associated, whereas depth meant the fraction of total T cells that were SARS-CoV-2-associated. Using the MIRA data, each spike-specific TCR was mapped to the spike region that the TCR reacts to and placed in a CD4 or CD8 class. Log10-transformed breadth and depth values were compared by one-way ANOVA with Sidak's multiple comparisons tests. Sourced from immuneACCESS, this table was stored by TCRdb with only in-frame sequences that have V and J called. A share of the clones is absent; for the studies checked, an unresolved V gene accounts for under half, and the remainder has no known explanation. That table is the source of V, J and clone size, and D and trimming were worked out from the DNA. Recorded for this sample are about 180,000 clones; around 90% of them occurred a single time. The leading ten clones occupy approximately 8% of the sample.

Via the germline V gene, CDR1 is MDHEN and CDR2 SYDVKM. Including the terminal cysteine and phenylalanine, the CDR3 comprises 15 residues. The read is trimmed to its CDR3 DNA, 45 bases read in frame from base 1. V is pruned by 1 base and J by 5 bases, leaving 5 bases of the junction without a gene match. This sample's time point label indicates: baseline before first vaccination. Samples from vaccinated people were obtained from the UK trials COV001 and COV002, which included a single-blind randomized controlled phase 2/3 trial of AZD1222 (ChAdOx1 nCoV-19) in healthy adults. Trial participant PBMC samples were collected at day 0 and day 28 after the second dose for TCRbeta chain sequencing.

This clonotype originated in an adult in good health. The chain couples TRBV28 to TRBJ2-3; 8 middle bases align to TRBD2. The source material was peripheral blood, sampled on day 0 of AZD1222 vaccination. The encoded CDR3 is CASSLYSGVRDTQYF. In nucleotides, the sequence is TGTGCCAGCAGTTTATATAGCGGGGTAAGAGATACGCAGTATTTT.